This passage covers 26 T cell receptor beta chains from one sample sequenced in a study of molecular identifiers for immune sequencing clone quantification. MiXCR, run by TCRdb on the PCR reads, gives a single entry per CDR3 protein. The data show about 640,000 distinct CDR3 sequences, about 20% seen once. The sample consisted of naive CD8+ T cells from blood, with Jurkat cell RNA spiked in. Indicated subset: FACS-sorted CD8+CD4-CCR7+CD45RA+ naive T cells. These receptors were taken from a human donor in good health. Some libraries in this study had Jurkat cell RNA spiked in.

CDR3: CASSFRGIDTGELFF. Here the CDR3 DNA reads TGTGCCAGCAGCTTTCGGGGGATTGACACCGGGGAGCTGTTTTTT. The V and J genes are TRBV7-6 and TRBJ2-2; D might be TRBD2 (6 bases). CDR1 SGHVS and CDR2 FNYEAQ come from the germline V gene. V lost 3 bases and J 3 bases, leaving 11 bases between the germline ends. This CDR3 is 15 amino acids long.

This clonotype was detected only a few times. V gene TRBV20-1 combines with J gene TRBJ2-7; 11 nucleotides agree with TRBD1. Germline CDR1 reads DFQATT; CDR2 reads SNEGSKA (reference sequence). V trimming: 2 bases; J trimming: 2 bases; junction bases outside the gene matches: 8. The CDR3 totals 16 residues. CDR3 DNA: TGCAGTGCTAGATCAGGGACAGGGGGTGAAACCTACGAGCAGTACTTC. It encodes CSARSGTGGETYEQYF.

This clonotype was seen repeatedly, ten times or more. This chain uses TRBV5-6 with TRBJ2-3; TRBD2 aligns across 11 bases. The CDR3 loop spans 15 amino acids. Trimming cost V 5 bases and J 6 bases; bases outside gene matches: 8. CDR1 is SGHDT, CDR2 YYEEEE, per germline. This CDR3 is CASSPTSGAFDTQYF. The CDR3 DNA reads as TGTGCCAGCAGTCCGACTAGCGGGGCCTTCGATACGCAGTATTTT.

This clonotype was counted many times. The chain recombines TRBV27 with TRBJ1-1; D perhaps matches TRBD1 (5 bases). The CDR3 spans 15 residues. Deletions cut 3 bases from V and 1 base from J, with 12 bases between. Germline CDR1 is MNHEY and CDR2 is SMNVEV (reference sequence). In DNA, the CDR3 is TGTGCCAGCAGTTTGAGGGGTTGGGCGAACACTGAAGCTTTCTTT. Amino acid sequence: CASSLRGWANTEAFF.

This clonotype has a count of ten or more. The chain is built from TRBV7-6 and TRBJ2-3; D possibly corresponds to TRBD2 (5 bases). Germline CDR1 and CDR2: SGHVS and FNYEAQ. The V and J ends lost 7 bases and 2 bases respectively, with 13 bases between them. The CDR3 totals 14 residues. The CDR3 DNA sequence: TGTGCCAGCACACGCGGCGGGCACACAGATACGCAGTATTTT. It encodes CASTRGGHTDTQYF.

The chain joins TRBV14 to TRBJ1-2; unclear D gene. V was pared by 1 base and J by 4 bases, with 7 bases between. This CDR3 comprises 13 residues. Germline lookup yields CDR1 SGHDN and CDR2 FVKESK. CDR3 sequence: CASSQGAAYGYTF. The CDR3 DNA is TGTGCCAGCAGCCAAGGAGCCGCCTATGGCTACACCTTC. Full variable domain (outside the CDR3, taken from reference TRBV14 and TRBJ1-2): EAGVTQFPSHSVIEKGQTVTLRCDPISGHDNLYWYRRVMGKEIKFLLHFVKESKQDESGMPNNRFLAERTGGTYSTLKVQPAELEDSGVYFCASSQGAAYGYTFGSGTRLTVV.

The rearrangement uses TRBV30 and TRBJ2-3, with D hard to call. The CDR3 has 13 amino acids. Between the trimmed V and J ends, which lost 2 bases and 0 bases, there was a span of 6 bases. Germline assignment: CDR1 GTSNPN and CDR2 SVGIG (reference sequence). CDR3 in DNA: TGTGCCTGGAGTATGACTAGCACAGATACGCAGTATTTT. It encodes CAWSMTSTDTQYF.

There are a few counts of this clonotype. The chain is built from TRBV28 and TRBJ2-7; D might be TRBD2 (5 bases). This CDR3 is built from 13 residues. Looked up from germline, CDR1 is MDHEN and CDR2 is SYDVKM. V was trimmed by 5 bases and J by 10 bases, leaving 18 bases between them. The CDR3 loop reads CASSERASYEQYF. CDR3 bases: TGTGCCAGCAGTGAGAGGGCCTCCTATGAACAGTACTTC. Based on the CDR3 plus reference TRBV28 and TRBJ2-7, the full variable domain is DVKVTQSSRYLVKRTGEKVFLECVQDMDHENMFWYRQDPGLGLRLIYFSYDVKMKEKGDIPEGYSVSREKKERFSLILESASTNQTSMYLCASSERASYEQYFGPGTRLTVT.

There are many counts of this clonotype. The chain combines TRBV7-2 with TRBJ2-5, with unresolved D. V was pared by 1 base and J by 4 bases, with 13 bases between. The CDR3 has 15 amino acids. The V gene's germline CDR1 is SGHTA and CDR2 FQGNSA. The DNA of the CDR3 is TGTGCCAGCAGCTTAGATCTGGGGATGGGAGAGACCCAGTACTTC. The encoded protein is CASSLDLGMGETQYF.

This clonotype was recorded at least ten times. The J gene is TRBJ2-7, the V gene TRBV14, with TRBD1 matching 9 bases. This CDR3 spans 16 amino acids. Germline CDR1 and CDR2: SGHDN and FVKESK. The J segment lost 3 bases and the V segment lost 1 base, leaving 7 bases of the junction unmatched. For the CDR3, the DNA is TGTGCCAGCAGCCAAGTGAAAGGGACAGGGTTCTACGAGCAGTACTTC. Residues: CASSQVKGTGFYEQYF.

There are many counts of this clonotype. The chain has TRBV20-1 and TRBJ2-3; 11 bases fit TRBD2. CDR1 and CDR2 (germline): DFQATT, SNEGSKA (reference sequence). With V trimmed by 4 bases and J by 0 bases, 3 bases remained unmatched. The CDR3 consists of 15 residues. The CDR3 DNA follows: TGCAGTGCTATTAGCGGGGGGGAGAGCACAGATACGCAGTATTTT. Translation gives CSAISGGESTDTQYF.

This clonotype occurred many times. This chain uses TRBV19 with TRBJ2-7; 10 bases line up with TRBD2. The CDR3 runs to 16 residues. V lost 4 bases to trimming and J lost 5 bases; unmatched junction nucleotides: 11. Germline V gene sequence: CDR1 LNHDA, CDR2 SQIVND (reference sequence). The CDR3 sequence is CASSRLPGLAIDEQYF. The CDR3 DNA reads as TGTGCCAGTAGTAGACTACCGGGACTAGCGATTGACGAGCAGTACTTC.

At least ten counts were recorded for this clonotype. The V gene is TRBV6-2 or TRBV6-3, the J gene TRBJ2-7; no clear D gene. This CDR3 has 13 amino acids. CDR1 is MNHEY and CDR2 is SVGEGT in the germline V gene. Trimming stripped 2 bases from V and 2 bases from J, with 7 bases between. The CDR3 DNA sequence: TGTGCCAGCAGTTACGAGGTTACCTACGAGCAGTACTTC. Encoded protein: CASSYEVTYEQYF.

This clonotype was counted at least ten times. The chain joins TRBV30 to TRBJ1-1; unclear D gene. CDR1 is GTSNPN, CDR2 SVGIG, per germline (reference sequence). The CDR3 has 16 amino acids. Trimming removed 1 base at V and 1 base at J, with 16 bases between. This chain's CDR3 is CAWSEDGEMWNTEAFF. CDR3 sequence (DNA): TGTGCCTGGAGTGAAGACGGAGAAATGTGGAACACTGAAGCTTTCTTT.

In this sample, this clonotype turned up a few times. The rearrangement uses TRBV27 and TRBJ2-1; D not resolved. The CDR3 consists of 14 residues. V shed 2 bases and J shed 0 bases, with 5 bases lying between them. Germline V lookup: CDR1 MNHEY, CDR2 SMNVEV (reference sequence). The CDR3 loop is CASSLAVSYNEQFF. CDR3 sequence (DNA): TGTGCCAGCAGTTTAGCGGTCTCCTACAATGAGCAGTTCTTC.

This chain uses TRBV6-2 or TRBV6-3 with TRBJ2-7; 9 nucleotides agree with TRBD2. Germline loops: CDR1 MNHEY, CDR2 SVGEGT. V lost 11 bases to trimming and J lost 4 bases; unmatched junction nucleotides: 9. This CDR3 is built from 13 residues. The CDR3 loop is CAVAASGVYEQYF. The CDR3, as DNA: TGTGCCGTTGCGGCTAGCGGGGTATACGAGCAGTACTTC.

Regarding this clonotype: One junction end does not reproduce the germline sequence, and a read error may be involved. The rearrangement joins TRBV4-1 to TRBJ1-5; tentatively, D is TRBD1 (5 bases). The CDR3 extends over 15 amino acids. Germline V lookup: CDR1 MGHRA, CDR2 YSYEKL. CDR3 nucleotide sequence: TGCGCCAGCCGCCAAGATCGGGGCCGCAATCAGCCCCAGCATTTT. This translates into CASRQDRGRNQPQHF.

On this clonotype itself: A read error may be the cause here, since a much bigger clone is one base away. The chain couples TRBV4-1 to TRBJ2-1; TRBD1 agrees at 7 bases. Per germline, CDR1 MGHRA and CDR2 YSYEKL. The CDR3 has 14 amino acids. The CDR3 DNA sequence: TGCGCCAGCAGCCCTCCTGACAGGGTTTCTAAGCAGCTCTTC. Translating gives CASSPPDRVSKQLF.

Points on this clonotype: Without the conserved terminal phenylalanine or tryptophan, this CDR3 likely stems from a read error. The V call is TRBV5-6, the J call TRBJ2-7; TRBD1 matches at 8 bases. This CDR3 comprises 13 residues. Germline CDR1 reads SGHDT; CDR2 reads YYEEEE. The CDR3 loop is CASSLTGVHEQYL. The CDR3 DNA reads TGCGCCAGCAGCTTGACAGGGGTGCACGAGCAGTACCTC.

The chain is built from TRBV7-9 and TRBJ1-5; the D is unclear. The CDR3 length is 14 residues. Germline CDR1 SEHNR, CDR2 FQNEAQ (reference sequence). V lost 1 base, J lost 7 bases, and 11 bases lay in between. This CDR3 reads CASSLDFQAQPQHF. CDR3 nucleotide sequence: TGTGCCAGCAGCTTAGATTTCCAGGCCCAGCCCCAGCATTTT.

V is TRBV12-3 or TRBV12-4 and J is TRBJ1-1; D remains ambiguous. The CDR3 contains 12 residues. The V gene lost 3 bases and the J gene lost 9 bases, with 11 bases spanning the gap. The CDR3 region has the DNA TGTGCCAGCAGTTTTGATCTTGCGAAAGCTTTCTTT. Translation: CASSFDLAKAFF.

This clonotype occurred many times. The CDR3 DNA follows: TGCGCCAGCAGCCAAGATAGGTCTAGCGCCTACGAGCAGTACTTC. Amino acids: CASSQDRSSAYEQYF. This chain links TRBV4-3 with TRBJ2-7, with a tentative D call TRBD2 (6 bases). Trimming left V 0 bases short and J 2 bases short, with 11 bases between. The CDR3 totals 15 residues. Per germline, CDR1 LGHNA and CDR2 YSLEER.

This clonotype was counted ten times or more. The chain employs TRBV12-5 and TRBJ1-6; D unresolved. CDR1 LGHNT and CDR2 FRNRAP come from the germline V gene. The CDR3 consists of 14 residues. V lost 6 bases and J 10 bases, leaving 16 bases between the germline ends. The CDR3: CASGPTGPGSPLHF. CDR3 coding DNA: TGTGCTAGTGGCCCGACCGGCCCGGGATCACCCCTCCACTTT.

The chain couples TRBV3-1 to TRBJ1-4; D not certain. V was clipped by 0 bases and J by 7 bases, with 15 bases between them. From germline, CDR1 is LGHDT and CDR2 YNNKEL (reference sequence). The CDR3 extends over 16 amino acids. The chain's CDR3 is CASSQDMRQLPEKLFF. CDR3 coding DNA: TGTGCCAGCAGCCAAGATATGAGGCAGCTACCTGAAAAACTGTTTTTT.

This clonotype has just a few counts. The gene calls are TRBV19 and TRBJ2-7; TRBD1 aligns across 8 bases. Trimming at V came to 5 bases and at J to 2 bases, leaving 8 bases not matched to a gene. The CDR3 loop spans 15 amino acids. The germline gives CDR1 LNHDA, CDR2 SQIVND (reference sequence). In DNA form, the CDR3 reads TGTGCCAGTAGTGGGAGTCGGGACAGGCCCTACGAGCAGTACTTC. It codes for CASSGSRDRPYEQYF.

This clonotype has a count of ten or more. The J gene is TRBJ1-5, the V gene TRBV28; D not resolved. This CDR3 contains 14 residues. The V end was cut by 3 bases, the J end by 6 bases, with 12 bases between. Germline CDR1 reads MDHEN; CDR2 reads SYDVKM. CDR3: CASSFGRVSQPQHF. DNA of the CDR3: TGTGCCAGCAGTTTTGGGAGGGTTAGTCAGCCCCAGCATTTT.